This TCR beta chain came from a study of blood T cells in healthy people across ages. Germline lookup yields CDR1 DFQATT and CDR2 SNEGSKA (reference sequence). CDR3 length: 16 amino acids. Combining a sample-barcoded 5' primer with a J-beta primer mix, a second PCR ran for about 6 to 11 cycles. TCRdb recomputed calls from the 5' RACE reads with MiXCR, one row per CDR3 protein. The table includes about 1.1 million distinct CDR3 sequences, around two fifths detected once. There are a few counts of this clonotype. A junction end diverges from the germline sequence, so it may reflect a read error. J is TRBJ1-5 and V is TRBV20-1; maybe TRBD1 (5 bases). This TCR was recovered from a man aged 18 to 30 in good health. Sample: blood. CDR3 DNA sequence: TGCAGTGCTGGAGATACACAGGATCCAGCATCTCAGCCCCAGCATTTT. This sequence encodes CSAGDTQDPASQPQHF.